These T cell receptor beta chains were read from a single sample in a study of blood T cell repertoires in COVID-19. The data were produced by immunoSEQ multiplex PCR, yet TCRdb's version contains in-frame clones alone and is incomplete. The sample holds approximately 250,000 clones; about 91% are singletons and the top ten take roughly 1.2%. The sample comprised PBMCs or T cells enriched from blood (not recorded which). The receptors shown here come from a middle-aged woman with acute COVID-19. Each CDR3 is given with its conserved first and last residue. A D gene is named only where the DNA matches it firmly. Size is omitted from some rows. Given values are once, few, many or a class for expanded clones.

v_call: TRBV15
clone_size: medium-sized
d_call: .
j_call: TRBJ2-1
cdr3_nt: TGTGCCACCAGCAGTACTGCAAGCTCCTACAATGAGCAGTTCTTC
cdr3_aa: CATSSTASSYNEQFF

v_call: TRBV16
clone_size: .
d_call: TRBD1
j_call: TRBJ1-5
cdr3_nt: TGTGCCAGCAGCCCGGGACAGCTTGGCAATCAGCCCCAGCATTTT
cdr3_aa: CASSPGQLGNQPQHF

v_call: TRBV27
clone_size: .
d_call: .
j_call: TRBJ1-1
cdr3_nt: TGTGCCAGCAGTTTATTTCCAGGGTCGGGTAATACTGAAGCTTTCTTT
cdr3_aa: CASSLFPGSGNTEAFF

v_call: TRBV18
clone_size: .
d_call: .
j_call: TRBJ1-2
cdr3_nt: TGTGCCAGCTCACTCGGAGGCGGAGGGGAATATGGCTACACCTTC
cdr3_aa: CASSLGGGGEYGYTF

v_call: TRBV9
clone_size: few
d_call: .
j_call: TRBJ1-1
cdr3_nt: TGTGCCAGCAGCGTAGGCGGGTCGGCTGAAGCTTTCTTT
cdr3_aa: CASSVGGSAEAFF

v_call: TRBV28
clone_size: .
d_call: .
j_call: TRBJ1-4
cdr3_nt: TGTGCCAGCAGTTTCGGTTGGGGGCGCGGTAATGAAAAACTGTTTTTT
cdr3_aa: CASSFGWGRGNEKLFF

v_call: TRBV11-2
clone_size: .
d_call: .
j_call: TRBJ2-2
cdr3_nt: TGTGCCAGCAGCTCCATTAGAGTACCCGGGGAGCTGTTTTTT
cdr3_aa: CASSSIRVPGELFF

v_call: TRBV4-2
clone_size: .
d_call: .
j_call: TRBJ1-5
cdr3_nt: TGTGCCAGCAGCCAAGACCCCGATCAGCCCCAGCATTTT
cdr3_aa: CASSQDPDQPQHF

v_call: TRBV11-2
clone_size: .
d_call: .
j_call: TRBJ2-3
cdr3_nt: TGTGCCAGCAGCTTAACTAGCACTAGCACAGATACGCAGTATTTT
cdr3_aa: CASSLTSTSTDTQYF

v_call: TRBV27
clone_size: .
d_call: TRBD1
j_call: TRBJ2-1
cdr3_nt: TGTGCCAGCAGAAAGGACAGGGGAATTTTCAATGAGCAGTTCTTC
cdr3_aa: CASRKDRGIFNEQFF

v_call: TRBV5-1
clone_size: .
d_call: .
j_call: TRBJ2-7
cdr3_nt: TGCGCCAGCAGCCACCCCAAGGAGGGAGCCGACTACGAGCAGTACTTC
cdr3_aa: CASSHPKEGADYEQYF

v_call: TRBV7-3
clone_size: .
d_call: TRBD2
j_call: TRBJ2-1
cdr3_nt: TGTGCCAGCAGCTCTAGCGGGAGTCACAATGAGCAGTTCTTC
cdr3_aa: CASSSSGSHNEQFF

v_call: TRBV19
clone_size: .
d_call: TRBD1
j_call: TRBJ2-3
cdr3_nt: TGTGCCAGTATGCCACAGGGGGCATTAGATACGCAGTATTTT
cdr3_aa: CASMPQGALDTQYF

v_call: TRBV7-2
clone_size: once
d_call: TRBD1
j_call: TRBJ1-5
cdr3_nt: TGTGCCAGCAGCTTAGACAGGGGAGGCAATCAGCCCCAGCATTTT
cdr3_aa: CASSLDRGGNQPQHF

v_call: TRBV2
clone_size: .
d_call: TRBD2
j_call: TRBJ2-5
cdr3_nt: TGTGCCAGCAGGGGGACTAGCGGGAGGAGAGAGACCCAGTACTTC
cdr3_aa: CASRGTSGRRETQYF

v_call: TRBV12-3/TRBV12-4
clone_size: .
d_call: .
j_call: TRBJ2-7
cdr3_nt: TGTGCCAGCAGTACAGGGTACGAGCAGTACTTC
cdr3_aa: CASSTGYEQYF

v_call: TRBV21-1
clone_size: .
d_call: .
j_call: TRBJ2-2
cdr3_nt: TGTGCCAGCCTGAGGGGGTCGCGGGAGGGCCTTACCGGGGAGCTGTTTTTT
cdr3_aa: CASLRGSREGLTGELFF

v_call: TRBV2
clone_size: .
d_call: .
j_call: TRBJ2-2
cdr3_nt: TGTGCCAGCATACTCCCGAACACCGGGGAGCTGTTTTTT
cdr3_aa: CASILPNTGELFF

v_call: TRBV7-9
clone_size: once
d_call: .
j_call: TRBJ1-2
cdr3_nt: TGTGCCAGCAGCGCCCACGGGAGAGGATACTATGGCTACACCTTC
cdr3_aa: CASSAHGRGYYGYTF

v_call: TRBV9
clone_size: .
d_call: .
j_call: TRBJ2-2
cdr3_nt: TGTGCCAGCAGCGTAGGTGGCTCCGGGGAGCTGTTTTTT
cdr3_aa: CASSVGGSGELFF

v_call: TRBV9
clone_size: .
d_call: TRBD1
j_call: TRBJ1-2
cdr3_nt: TGTGCCAGCAGCGTGGGAGACAGGGTTAACTATGGCTACACCTTC
cdr3_aa: CASSVGDRVNYGYTF

v_call: TRBV12-3/TRBV12-4
clone_size: .
d_call: TRBD2
j_call: TRBJ2-1
cdr3_nt: TGTGCCAGCAGGGGGACTAGCGGGAAAGAGCAGTTCTTC
cdr3_aa: CASRGTSGKEQFF

v_call: TRBV7-9
clone_size: .
d_call: TRBD2
j_call: TRBJ2-5
cdr3_nt: TGTGCCAGCAGGCGCGAAGCGGGGAGGGAGACCCAGTACTTC
cdr3_aa: CASRREAGRETQYF

v_call: TRBV11-2
clone_size: .
d_call: TRBD2
j_call: TRBJ2-1
cdr3_nt: TGTGCCAGCAGGCTTGAGGCGGGAGGGCCGAACAATGAGCAGTTCTTC
cdr3_aa: CASRLEAGGPNNEQFF

v_call: TRBV3-1/TRBV3-2
clone_size: .
d_call: .
j_call: TRBJ2-1
cdr3_nt: TGTGCCAGCAGCCAAGATGGGACTCGGACCTACAATGAGCAGTTCTTC
cdr3_aa: CASSQDGTRTYNEQFF

v_call: TRBV27
clone_size: .
d_call: TRBD1
j_call: TRBJ1-2
cdr3_nt: TGTGCCAGCAGCCCTACGACAGGGGGCTTTGGCTACACCTTC
cdr3_aa: CASSPTTGGFGYTF

v_call: TRBV13
clone_size: .
d_call: TRBD2
j_call: TRBJ2-1
cdr3_nt: TGTGCCAGCAGCTACCTAGCGGGAGGGCCAAATGAGCAGTTCTTC
cdr3_aa: CASSYLAGGPNEQFF

v_call: TRBV3-1/TRBV3-2
clone_size: few
d_call: TRBD1
j_call: TRBJ1-1
cdr3_nt: TGTGCCAGCAGCCAAGACCCAACCCGGACAGGTCGGAACACTGAAGCTTTCTTT
cdr3_aa: CASSQDPTRTGRNTEAFF

v_call: TRBV14
clone_size: .
d_call: .
j_call: TRBJ2-7
cdr3_nt: TGTGCCAGCAGCCAAGTAGGGGCGTTCGGAGAGCAGTACTTC
cdr3_aa: CASSQVGAFGEQYF

v_call: TRBV6-2/TRBV6-3
clone_size: .
d_call: TRBD1
j_call: TRBJ2-3
cdr3_nt: TGTGCCAGCAGTTGGATGGGGACAGGGACCCCTAGCACAGATACGCAGTATTTT
cdr3_aa: CASSWMGTGTPSTDTQYF

v_call: TRBV19
clone_size: .
d_call: TRBD2
j_call: TRBJ2-1
cdr3_nt: TGTGCCAGTAGTATAGGAAGCGGGAGTCTGGGTGAGCAGTTCTTC
cdr3_aa: CASSIGSGSLGEQFF

v_call: TRBV30
clone_size: .
d_call: .
j_call: TRBJ1-1
cdr3_nt: TGTGCCTTCCAAGCGGGGGGTCTGAACACTGAAGCTTTCTTT
cdr3_aa: CAFQAGGLNTEAFF

v_call: TRBV10-1
clone_size: .
d_call: TRBD2
j_call: TRBJ2-5
cdr3_nt: TGCGCCAGCAGTGATGTAGCGGGAGAGTGGGAGACCCAGTACTTC
cdr3_aa: CASSDVAGEWETQYF

v_call: TRBV5-1
clone_size: .
d_call: .
j_call: TRBJ2-2
cdr3_nt: TGCGCCAGCAGCTTGGGAGCATTGAACACCGGGGAGCTGTTTTTT
cdr3_aa: CASSLGALNTGELFF

v_call: TRBV4-1
clone_size: .
d_call: .
j_call: TRBJ1-5
cdr3_nt: TGCGCCAGCAGCCAATCCCCAGGGTCTAGCAATCAGCCCCAGCATTTT
cdr3_aa: CASSQSPGSSNQPQHF

v_call: TRBV5-5
clone_size: .
d_call: .
j_call: TRBJ1-3
cdr3_nt: TGTGCCAGCAGCCGAGGGGGAAGAAACACCATATATTTT
cdr3_aa: CASSRGGRNTIYF

v_call: TRBV12-3/TRBV12-4
clone_size: .
d_call: TRBD2
j_call: TRBJ2-4
cdr3_nt: TGTGCCAGCAGCAGCGGGAGAGGGAACATTCAGTACTTC
cdr3_aa: CASSSGRGNIQYF

v_call: TRBV9
clone_size: .
d_call: TRBD1
j_call: TRBJ1-2
cdr3_nt: TGTGCCAGCAGCCCCCACAGGGGCGGGACTGGCTACACCTTC
cdr3_aa: CASSPHRGGTGYTF

v_call: TRBV29-1
clone_size: .
d_call: TRBD1
j_call: TRBJ1-2
cdr3_nt: TGCAGCGTTGACGGACAGGGAGGTTATGGCTACACCTTC
cdr3_aa: CSVDGQGGYGYTF

v_call: TRBV7-9
clone_size: .
d_call: .
j_call: TRBJ1-1
cdr3_nt: TGTGCCAGCAGCTTAGTTCCGGGGAACACTGAAGCTTTCTTT
cdr3_aa: CASSLVPGNTEAFF

v_call: TRBV30
clone_size: .
d_call: TRBD1
j_call: TRBJ2-2
cdr3_nt: TGTGCCTGGAGTGTAGGCCCCGGGACAGGGATAGCCGGGGAGCTGTTTTTT
cdr3_aa: CAWSVGPGTGIAGELFF

v_call: TRBV18
clone_size: .
d_call: TRBD2
j_call: TRBJ2-1
cdr3_nt: TGTGCCAGCTCAACGGGGGAGGGCTCCTACAATGAGCAGTTCTTC
cdr3_aa: CASSTGEGSYNEQFF

v_call: TRBV9
clone_size: .
d_call: .
j_call: TRBJ2-7
cdr3_nt: TGTGCCAGCAGCGTAGAAGCGGGTCCCTACTACGAGCAGTACTTC
cdr3_aa: CASSVEAGPYYEQYF

v_call: TRBV9
clone_size: .
d_call: TRBD2
j_call: TRBJ2-1
cdr3_nt: TGTGCCAGCTCGAGCGGGAGTGTCGATGAGCAGTTCTTC
cdr3_aa: CASSSGSVDEQFF

v_call: TRBV13
clone_size: .
d_call: .
j_call: TRBJ2-5
cdr3_nt: TGTGCCAGCAGCTTAGCACTGGAGAAAGAGACCCAGTACTTC
cdr3_aa: CASSLALEKETQYF

v_call: TRBV19
clone_size: .
d_call: TRBD2
j_call: TRBJ2-1
cdr3_nt: TGTGCCACCTCGCGTAGCGGGCGCTCCTACAATGAGCAGTTCTTC
cdr3_aa: CATSRSGRSYNEQFF

v_call: TRBV12-3/TRBV12-4
clone_size: .
d_call: .
j_call: TRBJ1-2
cdr3_nt: TGTGCCAGCAGTTTAGGGGGCTACTATGGCTACACCTTC
cdr3_aa: CASSLGGYYGYTF

v_call: TRBV19
clone_size: few
d_call: .
j_call: TRBJ1-4
cdr3_nt: TGTGCCAGTCCCGACAGCTGTAATGAAAAACTGTTTTTT
cdr3_aa: CASPDSCNEKLFF

v_call: TRBV3-1/TRBV3-2
clone_size: few
d_call: TRBD1
j_call: TRBJ1-6
cdr3_nt: TGTGCCAGCAGCCCGTGGACAGGGTATTATTCACCCCTCCACTTT
cdr3_aa: CASSPWTGYYSPLHF

v_call: TRBV20-1
clone_size: .
d_call: .
j_call: TRBJ2-1
cdr3_nt: TGCAGTGCTAGTGGTGCAGGGGAGCAGTTCTTC
cdr3_aa: CSASGAGEQFF

v_call: TRBV5-1
clone_size: .
d_call: TRBD1
j_call: TRBJ1-4
cdr3_nt: TGCGCCAGCAGCGAGGACAGGGGAGGGTTTAATGAAAAACTGTTTTTT
cdr3_aa: CASSEDRGGFNEKLFF

v_call: TRBV10-1
clone_size: once
d_call: .
j_call: TRBJ2-1
cdr3_nt: TGCGCCAGCAGTGAGGTCGGAGACAGCAATTACAATGAGCAGTTCTTC
cdr3_aa: CASSEVGDSNYNEQFF

v_call: TRBV11-2
clone_size: .
d_call: .
j_call: TRBJ1-4
cdr3_nt: TGTGCCAGCAGCCTCACAGGGAAATACGAAAAACTGTTTTTT
cdr3_aa: CASSLTGKYEKLFF

v_call: TRBV3-1/TRBV3-2
clone_size: once
d_call: TRBD2
j_call: TRBJ2-7
cdr3_nt: TGTGCCAGCAGCCAACTCACTAGCGGTGTCTCCTACGAGCAGTACTTC
cdr3_aa: CASSQLTSGVSYEQYF

v_call: TRBV6-5
clone_size: .
d_call: .
j_call: TRBJ2-5
cdr3_nt: TGTGCCAGCAGTCCATCCCGGGAGACCCAGTACTTC
cdr3_aa: CASSPSRETQYF

v_call: TRBV27
clone_size: once
d_call: TRBD1
j_call: TRBJ1-3
cdr3_nt: TGTGCCAGCGGGACAGGGGGGGACACCATATATTTT
cdr3_aa: CASGTGGDTIYF

v_call: TRBV10-1
clone_size: .
d_call: TRBD1
j_call: TRBJ2-7
cdr3_nt: TGCGCCAGCAGAGGACAGGGGGTTGGCGAGCAGTACTTC
cdr3_aa: CASRGQGVGEQYF

v_call: TRBV6-5
clone_size: .
d_call: .
j_call: TRBJ1-1
cdr3_nt: TGTGCCAGTGGGCCTGAAGGGGGGGACACTGAAGCTTTCTTT
cdr3_aa: CASGPEGGDTEAFF

v_call: TRBV7-6
clone_size: .
d_call: .
j_call: TRBJ1-1
cdr3_nt: TGTGCCAGCAGCGTGGCGGGGCTGAACACTGAAGCTTTCTTT
cdr3_aa: CASSVAGLNTEAFF